Only a few counts were recorded for the clone carrying this T cell receptor beta chain. The antigen remains unidentified. Combining a sample-barcoded 5' primer with a J-beta primer mix, a second PCR ran for about 7 to 11 cycles. TCRdb re-analysed the 5' RACE reads in MiXCR, keeping a single row per CDR3 protein. The repertoire holds 450,000 to 650,000 distinct CDR3 sequences, with 24% as singletons. The data belong to a study of blood T cells in healthy people across ages. Findings and caveats of the study: The study could not conclusively compare naive and antigen-experienced cells, given its unsorted PBMCs.

The V gene lost 6 bases and the J gene lost 13 bases, with 16 bases spanning the gap. This CDR3 has 12 amino acids. Germline CDR1 reads MNHEY; CDR2 reads SMNVEV (reference sequence). Individuals who donated were healthy Caucasians from Russia aged about 6 to 100. Isolation recovered at least 6 million PBMCs from every sample. This same sample was also part of a study on T cells of mothers and their children.

The genes are TRBV27 and TRBJ1-5; possibly TRBD1 for D (5 bases). The sequenced sample consisted of blood. The receptor's source is a boy aged 10-17 years in good health. The CDR3 is CASSIPRGKQHF. The CDR3 DNA sequence: TGTGCCAGCAGCATACCGCGGGGCAAACAGCATTTT.